The 7 T cell receptor beta chains below all came from one sample that was sequenced in a study of T-cell reconstitution after alpha-beta-depleted transplantation in children. During its preparation, the TCRbeta library received unique molecular identifiers. TCRdb independently ran MiXCR on the PCR reads; one entry per CDR3 protein. This table holds around 450,000 distinct CDR3 sequences, roughly 15% found once. This specimen was PBMCs, mostly from graft donor cells, taken 360 days after TCRalphabeta/CD19-depleted stem cell transplant. These receptors were obtained from a boy under two years old who had a stem cell transplant for Wiskott-Aldrich syndrome, so the T cells may come from the graft donor.

This chain joins TRBV25-1 and TRBJ2-7, with 11 bases that match TRBD1. Germline loops: CDR1 MGHDK, CDR2 SYGVNS. V lost 2 bases, J lost 4 bases, and 4 bases stayed unmatched. The CDR3 length is 15 residues. This CDR3 is CASSETGTGGYEQYF. CDR3 DNA sequence: TGTGCCAGCAGTGAAACGGGGACAGGGGGTTACGAGCAGTACTTC.

This clonotype has only a few counts. The rearrangement uses TRBV15 and TRBJ2-1; the D gene is possibly TRBD2 (6 bases). The germline V gene has CDR1 LNHNV and CDR2 YYDKDF (reference sequence). This CDR3 contains 12 residues. The ends were cut back, 3 bases at V and 10 bases at J, with 10 bases in the middle. DNA for the CDR3: TGTGCCACCAGCAGGCTAGCGAGAGAGCAGTTCTTC. Protein: CATSRLAREQFF. The variable domain in full, completed from reference TRBV15 and TRBJ2-1, reads DAMVIQNPRYQVTQFGKPVTLSCSQTLNHNVMYWYQQKSSQAPKLLFHYYDKDFNNEADTPDNFQSRRPNTSFCFLDIRSPGLGDTAMYLCATSRLAREQFFGPGTRLTVL.

V is TRBV5-1 and J is TRBJ2-1; 8 nucleotides line up with TRBD1. V trimming: 5 bases; J trimming: 5 bases; junction bases outside the gene matches: 9. The CDR3 is 15 amino acids. Germline CDR1 is SGHRS and CDR2 is YFSETQ. CDR3 bases: TGCGCCAGCAGGTCGACGACAGGGGTTAACAATGAGCAGTTCTTC. Protein product: CASRSTTGVNNEQFF. The full variable domain, its missing parts supplied by reference TRBV5-1 and TRBJ2-1, is KAGVTQTPRYLIKTRGQQVTLSCSPISGHRSVSWYQQTPGQGLQFLFEYFSETQRNKGNFPGRFSGRQFSNSRSEMNVSTLELGDSALYLCASRSTTGVNNEQFFGPGTRLTVL.

This clonotype was detected only a few times. The J gene is TRBJ2-7, the V gene TRBV11-2, with D perhaps assigned TRBD1 or TRBD2 (5 bases each). Between the trimmed V and J ends, which lost 0 bases and 6 bases, there was a span of 12 bases. The CDR3 consists of 14 residues. Germline V lookup: CDR1 SGHAT, CDR2 FQNNGV. CDR3 sequence reads: CASSLDPNGGEQYF. The CDR3 nucleotides read TGTGCCAGCAGCTTAGATCCGAATGGGGGCGAGCAGTACTTC.

This clonotype was detected ten times or more. The gene calls are TRBV12-3 or TRBV12-4 and TRBJ2-5, with 8 bases fitting TRBD1. The CDR3 consists of 17 residues. V lost 2 bases and J lost 4; bases outside the gene matches: 12. CDR3 sequence (DNA): TGTGCCAGCAGTTTAAGCCGATTAGGACAGGGAGGAGAGACCCAGTACTTC. It codes for CASSLSRLGQGGETQYF.

This clonotype was seen many times. V gene TRBV2 combines with J gene TRBJ2-4, with D unresolved. CDR3 length: 13 residues. Looked up from germline, CDR1 is SNHLY and CDR2 is FYNNEI. Between the trimmed V and J ends, which lost 5 bases and 0 bases, there was a span of 5 bases. The CDR3: CASSTLAKNIQYF. Here the CDR3 DNA reads TGTGCCAGCAGTACCCTAGCCAAAAACATTCAGTACTTC.

In its sample, this clonotype was seen a few times. J is TRBJ2-3 and V is TRBV5-1, with 7 bases lining up with TRBD2. The CDR3 totals 14 residues. Germline CDR1 reads SGHRS; CDR2 reads YFSETQ. The V and J ends lost 4 bases and 2 bases, in that order; junction bases with no gene match: 4. CDR3 in DNA: TGCGCCAGCAGCGTGGGACTACTCACAGATACGCAGTATTTT. Translation gives CASSVGLLTDTQYF.